This T cell receptor beta chain was found in a study of molecular identifiers for immune sequencing clone quantification. Many counts were recorded for this clonotype. Its antigen is as yet unknown. In preparing bulk TCR libraries, previously described methods and listed TCR primers were used. Each CDR3 protein is one row after TCRdb ran MiXCR on the PCR reads. The sample includes around 460,000 distinct CDR3 sequences, about 20% of them seen just once. Naive CD8 T cells, phenotype CD8+CD4-CCR7+CD45RA+, were sorted. General study points: Over 99% of CMV-specific effector molecules, but under 1% of naive ones, were in clones above 20 copies.

The specimen was naive CD8+ T cells from blood, with Jurkat cell RNA spiked in. Sample subset: FACS-sorted CD8+CD4-CCR7+CD45RA+ naive T cells. The TCR was taken from a human donor in good health. Some libraries in this study had Jurkat cell RNA spiked in.

The DNA of the CDR3 is TGTGCCAGCAGTAAGGGTGAGCAGTTCTTC. This encodes CASSKGEQFF. The chain has TRBV28 and TRBJ2-1; D remains ambiguous. This CDR3 spans 10 amino acids. The germline CDR1 and CDR2 sequences are MDHEN and SYDVKM. Trimming left V 5 bases short and J 9 bases short, with 5 bases between.